This entry describes one T cell receptor beta chain. Its antigen is still unknown. No much larger clone is present one base from it, and per-base qualities are unavailable. The protocol used for the library was the immunoSEQ multiplex PCR assay. For the multiplex PCR, a mixture combining 60 forward primers for TCR Vbeta segments and 13 reverse primers for TCR Jbeta segments was used. The CDR3 region of rearranged TCR beta genes was amplified from genomic DNA with a multiplex PCR assay. The Illumina HiSeq System was used to sequence the amplified TCR beta libraries as 87-base-pair reads. The source study handled its data this way. Across the 500 to 750 repertoires, a later analysis counted 78 million or so unique TCR beta chains, around 11 million of which were shared by at least two donors. Raw reads were error-corrected and collapsed into unique sequences with a nearest-neighbor algorithm that merged closely related sequences to remove PCR and sequencing errors. To assign V, D and J gene segments, CDR3 sequences were aligned to IMGT reference sequences. For a sequence to be retained, at least a six-nucleotide match to both a V gene segment and a J gene segment was required. A rearrangement was called productive if the CDR3 had no stop codons and remained in frame with V and J, and every other rearrangement was called non-productive. CDR3 was defined by IMGT convention, running from the second conserved V-encoded cysteine to the conserved J-encoded phenylalanine. Sequences without an unambiguous match to a single V gene segment were excluded from the earlier analysis of 450 to 750 of the donors. An earlier analysis of several hundred of the donors called V segments functional above 56.7% productive rearrangements and segregating when the between-donor standard deviation exceeded 5%. A statistical classification framework was developed to diagnose cytomegalovirus status using the catalog of TCR beta chain sequences. A later analysis assigned V and J genes by comparing TCR nucleotide sequences with IMGT/GENE-DB human TR gene sequences. Using the TCRdist pipeline, a later analysis assigned CDR3 sequences along with most-parsimonious VDJ recombination scenarios. In a later analysis, every TCR beta chain was defined by the combination of its CDR3 amino acid sequence and its V-gene family, and reads without a unique V-gene family were dropped. To address suspected cross-contamination and a sequencing artifact, a later analysis removed under 600 highly shared, low-generation-probability nucleotide sequences. In a later analysis, a clonal expansion index for each public chain was calculated from normalized within-repertoire ranks of inferred template counts. In a later analysis, generation probabilities were computed with a VDJ recombination model fitted to out-of-frame rearrangements, and the resulting probabilities were checked against IGoR. In a later analysis, hypergeometric tests were used to score TCR-TCR, TCR-HLA and TCR-CMV co-occurrence, with a repertoire-size bias correction applied to TCR pairs. A later analysis estimated false discovery rates by permuting HLA or CMV assignments 20 times. A later analysis grouped co-occurring TCRs with DBSCAN, adding TCRdist sequence similarity when clustering within HLA-allele-positive subsets. Co-occurrence clustering excluded repertoires with fewer than 30,000 or more than 120,000 public chains, plus five with anomalous nucleotide sharing. As stored in TCRdb, this immuneACCESS dataset retains in-frame rearrangements with V and J assigned. A fraction of the clones does not appear; measured against another copy, unresolved V genes explain less than half of the discrepancy, and the remainder lacks a known reason. Clone size and V and J calls were adopted from that table, with D and trimming inferred from the DNA. Here the sample has 35,000 to 50,000 clones; almost 70% occur a single time. Jointly, the top ten make up about 4% of the sample.

The cohort consisted of 600 to 700 healthy bone marrow donors. All cohort members were sampled while nominally healthy, although unrecorded immune exposures were likely present. The donor was CMV seronegative and was included in the group of hundreds of seronegative cohort members. Each donor provided a peripheral blood sample, and peripheral blood mononuclear cells were used for TCR beta sequencing. Genomic DNA was extracted from the blood cell samples with the Qiagen DNeasy Blood Extraction Kit. The record originates from a study of cytomegalovirus exposure and HLA in healthy donors (dated by TCRdb to 2016 to 2017). A note on the overall study: According to an earlier analysis of several hundred of the donors, some 170 million T cells yielded roughly 100 million unique TCR beta sequences and approximately 300 Gb of sequence data. Around 300 gigabases of sequencing data and tens of millions of unique TCR sequences were included in an early release covering around 600 HLA-typed donors. The genetic ancestry cluster associated with self-reported Caucasian donors included 81% of the 300 to 450 genotyped donors. The study was designed to test whether signatures of past pathogen exposure could be identified by cataloging public T cell receptors. The study profiled the T cell repertoires of hundreds of subjects by immunosequencing and related them to cytomegalovirus serostatus. In addition to the first cohort of about 650 subjects, a separate validation cohort of 130 or so different subjects was used. High-throughput TCR immunosequencing, statistical association of individual TCRs with disease status, and machine learning were combined to predict cytomegalovirus infection status. To study patterns of TCR occurrence, a later analysis re-analyzed previously published TCR beta repertoires from hundreds of donors and added high-resolution HLA genotyping. The later analysis used no new phenotypic data to find candidate immune exposures, relying instead on TCR beta sequences and their occurrence across donors. In an earlier analysis of roughly 600 of the donors, high-throughput TCR beta sequencing was used to judge whether each TCR beta V gene segment behaved as functional or pseudogenic. Donor age, sex, ethnicity and CMV serostatus were collected together with the repertoire data. In a later genetic analysis, genome-wide SNP genotypes for about three fifths of the roughly 670 donors were used, and that subset was treated as a discovery cohort. All discovery cohort repertoires had been generated using a single sequencing platform. Both class I and class II loci were covered by HLA typing, at four-digit resolution. The number of donors typed differed by locus, with 629-630 for A, B, C, DRB1 and DQB1, roughly 520 for DQA1, 600 to 610 for DPA1, and 400 to 490 for DPB1. Roughly 5 DR-DQ haplotypes were handled as single units for association and clustering, since linkage in the cohort was strong. Among some 410 genotyped donors of the cohort, an average of approximately 230,000 unique TCR beta nucleotide sequences were sequenced per donor, around a sixth of them non-productive.

Broad study findings and their caveats: Immune exposure information for the cohort was limited to CMV serostatus. Several of the top co-occurrence clusters appeared to be linked to parvovirus B19, influenza, CMV and Epstein-Barr virus, according to a later analysis. The presence/absence analyses assumed that sequencing depth was roughly uniform across donors, and that assumption may not be true. The study gave a list of 150 to 200 TCR beta chains associated with cytomegalovirus. A later analysis found that TCR association rates varied across HLA loci, with DRB1 alleles showing the most associated TCRs and HLA-C alleles the fewest. In vitro tests confirmed that a few of the cytomegalovirus-associated TCR beta chains recognize cytomegalovirus antigens. In a later analysis, HLA-associated TCR beta chains showed more clonal expansion and lower generation probabilities than non-associated chains that were equally common. Most TCR sequences were observed very rarely across donors, whereas some public TCRs were present in many individuals. Because HLA typing was missing for some donors at each locus, association tests included only the typed subset. The classifier was reported to diagnose cytomegalovirus status with high specificity and sensitivity in both the original cohort and the validation cohort. Some IMGT-functional V segments, including TRBV6-2 and TRBV6-3, could not be told apart with the 87-base-pair reads, so those segments were excluded. Most CMV-associated TCR beta chains appeared to be HLA-restricted in a later analysis, and the HLA associations seemed to be driven largely by CMV exposure. Specific HLA alleles were associated with roughly 16,000 TCR beta sequences at a false discovery rate of 0.05 in a later analysis. Broadly in line with IMGT annotations, most TCR beta V segments showed up in productive rearrangements about 87% or about 30% of the time in an earlier analysis of around 600 of the donors. The authors suggested that the approach could potentially be generalized to other disease states and immunological phenotypes. According to a later genetic analysis, donors in an Asian-associated ancestry cluster had fewer N-insertions in productive TCRs than the roughly 700-donor mean. Correlated functional status among segregating V segments might reflect linkage disequilibrium, but an unknown experimental factor could not be ruled out. When HLA alleles, especially DR and DQ, strongly co-occurred, TCR associations were difficult to assign to individual alleles. In this cohort, only TCR beta chains were sequenced, and detectable features were limited by the absence of alpha or paired-chain data. The sequencing pipeline was judged likely to have produced a cluster of highly shared sequence variants as a technical artifact. Seventeen rarely observed V segments, including chromosome 9 orphons, were excluded from the earlier analysis of several hundred of the donors because counts were too low. A further reported finding was that TCR beta sequences accurately predicted the HLA-A and HLA-B alleles for most subjects in the first cohort. In a later genetic analysis, a missense DCLRE1C variant was associated with V-gene and J-gene trimming of TCR beta chains, and the association was replicated in an independent cohort.

V is pruned by 0 bases and J by 4 bases, leaving 3 bases of the junction without a gene match. Per the germline V gene, MNHEY is the CDR1 and SVGAGI is the CDR2. The CDR3 contains 15 residues, cysteine and phenylalanine counted. Of the read, only the CDR3 DNA is kept; its 45 bases are in frame from base 1. Sequenced material: PBMCs. The TCR was taken from a middle-aged man in good health and CMV-seronegative. The chain is assembled from TRBV6-5 and TRBJ1-1; the junction holds 9 bases that match TRBD1. The CDR3 loop reads CASSYSDRGSTEAFF. In nucleotides, the sequence is TGTGCCAGCAGTTACTCAGACAGGGGGAGCACTGAAGCTTTCTTT.